A single sample is the source of the 4 T cell receptor beta chains below, sequenced in a study of OX40 agonist ivuxolimab in advanced cancers. Method: immunoSEQ multiplex PCR; TCRdb's copy keeps in-frame clones and lacks some. The sample records around 80,000 clones, about 90% being singletons. This material consisted of CD4+ or CD8+ T cells sorted from blood, taken in a trial of the OX40 agonist ivuxolimab. The receptors come from an adult with an advanced solid tumor such as melanoma, head and neck, liver or kidney cancer.

CDR3 sequence: CACETGLETQYF. CDR3 sequence (DNA): TGTGCCTGTGAGACAGGGCTAGAGACCCAGTACTTC. The chain joins TRBV30 to TRBJ2-5; 7 bases are a match to TRBD1. Trimming took 6 bases from V and 4 from J; bases not matched to a gene: 5. CDR1 and CDR2 from the germline V gene are GTSNPN and SVGIG (reference sequence). The CDR3 has 12 residues.

The chain has TRBV6-5 and TRBJ2-7; 7 positions match TRBD1. The CDR3 is 15 amino acids. V lost 2 bases, J lost 8 bases, and 12 bases stayed unmatched. Germline V gene lookup returns CDR1 MNHEY and CDR2 SVGAGI. CDR3 residues: CASSYPPGQPTKQYF. In DNA form, the CDR3 reads TGTGCCAGCAGTTACCCACCGGGACAGCCTACTAAGCAGTACTTC.

This chain links TRBV7-8 with TRBJ2-7; 11 nucleotides match TRBD1. CDR3 length equals 17 residues. The germline gives CDR1 SGHVS, CDR2 FQNEAQ. Trimming at V came to 3 bases and at J to 4 bases, leaving 11 bases not matched to a gene. CDR3 bases: TGTGCCAGCAGCTTTGCCCACCCGGGACAGGGGGTTTACGAGCAGTACTTC. Protein sequence: CASSFAHPGQGVYEQYF.

This clone has just a few counts. V gene TRBV18 combines with J gene TRBJ2-7; no firm D call. The CDR3 is made up of 13 amino acids. The germline V and J ends were trimmed by 6 bases and 2 bases, with 11 bases remaining between them. Germline assignment: CDR1 KGHSH and CDR2 LQKENI. CDR3 protein: CASSPRLPYEQYF. Here the CDR3 DNA reads TGTGCCAGCTCCCCCAGACTCCCCTACGAGCAGTACTTC.